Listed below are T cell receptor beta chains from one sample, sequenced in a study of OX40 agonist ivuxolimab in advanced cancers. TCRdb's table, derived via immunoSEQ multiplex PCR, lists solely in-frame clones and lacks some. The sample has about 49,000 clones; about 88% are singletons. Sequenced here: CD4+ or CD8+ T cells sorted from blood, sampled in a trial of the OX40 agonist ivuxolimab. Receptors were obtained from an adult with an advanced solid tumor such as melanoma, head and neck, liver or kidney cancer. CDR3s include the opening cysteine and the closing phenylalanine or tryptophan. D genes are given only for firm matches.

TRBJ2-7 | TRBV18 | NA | TGTGCCAGCTCACCCCTTCCGACCGGGGGCTCCTACGAGCAGTACTTC | CASSPLPTGGSYEQYF
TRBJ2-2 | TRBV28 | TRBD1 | TGTGCCAGCAGTTTATGGGGCCAGGGGGCGAGGTCCGGGGAGCTGTTTTTT | CASSLWGQGARSGELFF
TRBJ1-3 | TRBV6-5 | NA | TGTGCCAGCAGAGACTTCTCTGGAAACACCATATATTTT | CASRDFSGNTIYF
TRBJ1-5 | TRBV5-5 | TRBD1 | TGTGCCAGCAGCCGACTCGGACAGGGGGCTGAGCCCCAGCATTTT | CASSRLGQGAEPQHF
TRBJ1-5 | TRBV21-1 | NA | TGTGCCAGCAGCAAAGAAGGGCCAGGGGGCGCAGTCATCAATCAGCCCCAGCATTTT | CASSKEGPGGAVINQPQHF
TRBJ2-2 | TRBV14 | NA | TGTGCCAGCAGCCCCATATCCACCGGGGAGCTGTTTTTT | CASSPISTGELFF
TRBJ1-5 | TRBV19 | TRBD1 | TGTGCCAGTAGTAGTTTTCGGACAGGGCGGGATCAGCCCCAGCATTTT | CASSSFRTGRDQPQHF
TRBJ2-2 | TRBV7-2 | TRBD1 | TGTGCCAGCAGCTTTGGACAGGGGGACACCGGGGAGCTGTTTTTT | CASSFGQGDTGELFF
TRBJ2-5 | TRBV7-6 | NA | TGTGCCAGCAGCTTAGGGACCTCGGGGGAGACCCAGTACTTC | CASSLGTSGETQYF
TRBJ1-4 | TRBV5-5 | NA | TGTGCCAGCACCATCGGCGGGGGGTTATTTGAAAAACTGTTTTTT | CASTIGGGLFEKLFF
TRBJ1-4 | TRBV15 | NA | TGTGCCACCAGCAGAGATCTTCAGGGTAATGAAAAACTGTTTTTT | CATSRDLQGNEKLFF
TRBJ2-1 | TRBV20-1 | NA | TGCAGTGCTAGAACCGACATCGGGCAGTTCTTC | CSARTDIGQFF
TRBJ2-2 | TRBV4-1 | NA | TGCGCCAGCAGCCCCGTTGCCACGGCGGGACGCACCGGGGAGCTGTTTTTT | CASSPVATAGRTGELFF
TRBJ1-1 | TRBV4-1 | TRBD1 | TGCGCCAGCAGCCAAAAATTCACAGGGGGCGAAATGGCTTTCTTT | CASSQKFTGGEMAFF
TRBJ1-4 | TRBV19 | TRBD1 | TGTGCCAGTAGTGAACCGGGACAGGGCCTCAATGAAAAACTGTTTTTT | CASSEPGQGLNEKLFF
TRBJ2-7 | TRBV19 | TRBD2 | TGTGCCAGTAGCGGGACTAGCGGGAGCAACGAGCAGTACTTC | CASSGTSGSNEQYF
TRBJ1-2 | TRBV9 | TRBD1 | TGTGCCAGCAGCGTAGGAGACAGGGATTCTAACTATGGCTACACCTTC | CASSVGDRDSNYGYTF
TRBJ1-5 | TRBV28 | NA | TGTGCCAGCACCATTAATTTCAGCAATCAGCCCCAGCATTTT | CASTINFSNQPQHF
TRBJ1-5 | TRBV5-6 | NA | TGTGCCAGCAGCTTACTACATAGCAATCAGCCCCAGCATTTT | CASSLLHSNQPQHF
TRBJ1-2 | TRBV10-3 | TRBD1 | TGTGCCATCAGGCTTGGGGAGGGGGCATTGGAAGGCTACACCTTC | CAIRLGEGALEGYTF
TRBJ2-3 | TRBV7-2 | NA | TGTGCCAGCAGCTGGGGCACAGATACGCAGTATTTT | CASSWGTDTQYF
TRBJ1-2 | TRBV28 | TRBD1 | TGTGCCAGCAGTTCCAGGGGGTACGGCTACACCTTC | CASSSRGYGYTF
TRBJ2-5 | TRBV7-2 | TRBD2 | TGTGCCAGCAGCGACCAAGCGGGAGGGGGGGAGACCCAGTACTTC | CASSDQAGGGETQYF
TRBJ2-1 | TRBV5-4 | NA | TGTGCCAGCAGCTTCGATCAGGGAAGGCACAATGAGCAGTTCTTC | CASSFDQGRHNEQFF
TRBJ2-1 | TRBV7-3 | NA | TGTGCCAGCAGCTTAAGGTCAGGGGGGTCCTACAATGAGCAGTTCTTC | CASSLRSGGSYNEQFF
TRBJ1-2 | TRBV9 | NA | TGTGCCAGCAGCGTGCGGGACGCAAGGGGCTACACCTTC | CASSVRDARGYTF
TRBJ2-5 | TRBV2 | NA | TGTGCCAGCAGTGAAGGTAACCAAGAGACCCAGTACTTC | CASSEGNQETQYF
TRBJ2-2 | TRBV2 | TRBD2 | TGTGCCAGCAGTGGGGGGGGTAGAGAGCTGTTTTTT | CASSGGGRELFF
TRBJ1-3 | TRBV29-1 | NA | TGCAGCGTTGAAGTAGGGGTGATCGGAAACACCATATATTTT | CSVEVGVIGNTIYF